A single sample is the source of the 11 T cell receptor beta chains below, sequenced in a study of T-cell reconstitution after alpha-beta-depleted transplantation in children. A TCRbeta library incorporating unique molecular identifiers was prepared. Via MiXCR, TCRdb re-called the PCR reads, giving one row per CDR3 protein. The data hold around 500,000 distinct CDR3 sequences, with around 12% observed a single time. Sequences were derived from PBMCs from the stem cell graft donor, sampled from the stem cell graft. These receptor sequences come from a human donor who donated a stem cell graft to a child with combined immunodeficiency.

The V call is TRBV12-3 or TRBV12-4, the J call TRBJ2-7, with a possible D match to TRBD1 (6 bases). V was pared by 4 bases and J by 3 bases, with 16 bases between. The CDR3 length is 15 residues. The CDR3 protein is CASSSPLDRNYEQYF. CDR3 DNA: TGTGCCAGCAGTTCCCCCCTCGACAGGAACTACGAGCAGTACTTC.

The rearrangement uses TRBV11-2 and TRBJ2-7; possibly TRBD2 for D (5 bases). V lost 3 bases and J 2 bases, leaving 11 bases between the germline ends. Per germline, CDR1 SGHAT and CDR2 FQNNGV. The CDR3 length is 14 residues. The CDR3: CASSLLRAPYEQYF. CDR3 nucleotide sequence: TGTGCCAGCAGCTTGTTGAGGGCACCCTACGAGCAGTACTTC.

This sequence joins TRBV5-1 and TRBJ2-5, with 9 bases identical to TRBD1. The CDR3 totals 16 residues. Trimming took 2 bases from V and 1 from J; bases not matched to a gene: 6. The V gene's germline CDR1 is SGHRS and CDR2 YFSETQ. Here the CDR3 reads CASSLTGQGFQETQYF. As DNA, the CDR3 is TGCGCCAGCAGCTTAACGGGACAGGGTTTCCAAGAGACCCAGTACTTC.

As for this clonotype: This may stem from a read error, because a much larger clone lies one nucleotide away. The genes are TRBV12-3 or TRBV12-4 and TRBJ2-7; weak D call: TRBD1 (5 bases). The CDR3 loop spans 14 amino acids. CDR3 in amino acids: CASNLTGISYEQYF. CDR3 in DNA: TGTGCCAGCAATTTAACAGGAATCTCCTACGAGCAGTACTTC.

The V gene is TRBV7-3, the J gene TRBJ2-7; D may correspond to TRBD1 or TRBD2 (5 bases each). CDR3 length: 16 residues. The V gene lost 0 bases and the J gene lost 7 bases, with 19 bases spanning the gap. Germline values: CDR1 SGHTA, CDR2 FQGTGA. The CDR3 loop reads CASSLTRDPFGVEQYF. The CDR3 DNA reads TGTGCCAGCAGCTTAACCCGGGACCCGTTCGGGGTTGAGCAGTACTTC.

The sample holds many counts of this clonotype. The V call is TRBV5-1, the J call TRBJ2-4; D uncertain. Germline V gene lookup returns CDR1 SGHRS and CDR2 YFSETQ. Trimming shortened V by 0 bases and J by 9 bases, and 10 bases separated the two germline ends. There are 13 residues in the CDR3. Here the CDR3 DNA reads TGCGCCAGCAGCTTGGGGCTAGAGGCCATTCAGTACTTC. It yields the protein CASSLGLEAIQYF. The full variable domain, its missing parts supplied by reference TRBV5-1 and TRBJ2-4, is KAGVTQTPRYLIKTRGQQVTLSCSPISGHRSVSWYQQTPGQGLQFLFEYFSETQRNKGNFPGRFSGRQFSNSRSEMNVSTLELGDSALYLCASSLGLEAIQYFGAGTRLSVL.

On this clonotype itself: The junction does not match germline at one end; this may be a read error. The chain links TRBV12-3 or TRBV12-4 to TRBJ2-7; 8 bases map to TRBD2. This CDR3 has 15 amino acids. The CDR3 coding sequence is TGTGCCAGCAGTATAGCGGGATCGAGCTCCTACGAGCAGTACTTC. This codes for CASSIAGSSSYEQYF.

This clonotype came up once. The gene calls are TRBV2 and TRBJ2-2, with 10 bases identical to TRBD2. The CDR3 length is 17 residues. Germline V gene sequence: CDR1 SNHLY, CDR2 FYNNEI. V shed 2 bases, J shed 5 bases, and the junction held 8 bases outside the gene matches. This chain's CDR3 is CASSESGLAGETGELFF. In DNA form, the CDR3 reads TGTGCCAGCAGTGAAAGCGGTCTAGCGGGGGAGACCGGGGAGCTGTTTTTT.

This clonotype was seen at least ten times. The V and J genes are TRBV12-3 or TRBV12-4 and TRBJ1-2; 9 nucleotides match TRBD1. The V and J ends lost 3 bases and 7 bases, in that order; junction bases with no gene match: 6. The CDR3 runs 14 residues. The CDR3 nucleotides are TGTGCCAGCAGTTTCCGGGACAGGGCTTCTGGCTACACCTTC. Protein product: CASSFRDRASGYTF.

This clonotype was recorded many times. The genes are TRBV6-2 or TRBV6-3 and TRBJ2-3; no reliable D call. V lost 2 bases and J lost 2, with 8 bases in between. The CDR3 is 14 amino acids. Germline V gives CDR1 MNHEY, CDR2 SVGEGT. The CDR3 coding sequence is TGTGCCAGCAGTTACGGCAGCGCCACAGATACGCAGTATTTT. Its translation is CASSYGSATDTQYF.

This clonotype was seen many times. The J gene is TRBJ2-1, the V gene TRBV6-2 or TRBV6-3; possible D gene TRBD2, 6 bases. The germline V gene has CDR1 MNHEY and CDR2 SVGEGT. The CDR3 contains 14 residues. The germline V and J ends were trimmed by 5 bases and 7 bases, with 15 bases remaining between them. This chain's CDR3 is CASSLSLGTNEQFF. The CDR3 DNA reads TGTGCCAGCAGTCTATCACTCGGGACTAATGAGCAGTTCTTC.